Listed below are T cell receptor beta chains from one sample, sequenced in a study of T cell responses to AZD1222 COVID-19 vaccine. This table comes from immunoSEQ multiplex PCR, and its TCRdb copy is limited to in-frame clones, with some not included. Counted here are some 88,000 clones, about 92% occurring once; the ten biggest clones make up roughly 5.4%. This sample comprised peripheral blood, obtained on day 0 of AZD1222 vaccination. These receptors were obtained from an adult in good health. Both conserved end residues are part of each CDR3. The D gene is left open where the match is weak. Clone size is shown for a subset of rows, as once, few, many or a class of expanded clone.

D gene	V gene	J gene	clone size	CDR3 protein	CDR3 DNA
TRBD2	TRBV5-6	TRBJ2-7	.	CASSWGGGSLYEQYF	TGTGCCAGCAGCTGGGGGGGTGGTTCCCTCTACGAGCAGTACTTC
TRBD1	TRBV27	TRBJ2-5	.	CASSLFGDREETQYF	TGTGCCAGCAGTTTATTTGGGGACAGGGAAGAGACCCAGTACTTC
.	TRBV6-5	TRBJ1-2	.	CASSSPSAYGYTF	TGTGCCAGCAGTTCCCCTTCAGCCTATGGCTACACCTTC
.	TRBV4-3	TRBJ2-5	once	CASSQDRVGVWTQYF	TGCGCCAGCAGCCAAGACCGGGTGGGGGTGTGGACCCAGTACTTC
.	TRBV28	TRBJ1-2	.	CASSLGRGGYTF	TGTGCCAGCAGCCTGGGTCGGGGAGGCTACACCTTC
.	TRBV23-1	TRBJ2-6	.	CASSQNGPPGCGGNVLTF	TGCGCCAGCAGTCAAAACGGGCCTCCTGGCTGTGGTGGCAACGTCCTGACTTTC
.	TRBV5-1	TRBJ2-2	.	CASRQFSGVTGELFF	TGCGCCAGCAGGCAATTTTCAGGGGTCACCGGGGAGCTGTTTTTT
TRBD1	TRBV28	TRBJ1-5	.	CASSLFVSGTGSNQPQHF	TGTGCCAGCAGTTTATTCGTCTCCGGGACAGGGAGCAATCAGCCCCAGCATTTT
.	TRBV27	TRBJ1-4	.	CASSLTGDEKLFF	TGTGCCAGCAGTTTGACAGGCGACGAAAAACTGTTTTTT
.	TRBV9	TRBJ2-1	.	CASRGRSPYNEQFF	TGTGCCAGCAGAGGGAGGAGTCCCTACAATGAGCAGTTCTTC
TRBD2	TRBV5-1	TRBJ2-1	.	CASSSLAGVGGNEQFF	TGCGCCAGCAGCTCCTTAGCGGGAGTCGGGGGCAATGAGCAGTTCTTC
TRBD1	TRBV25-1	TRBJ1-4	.	CASSQQGADEKLFF	TGTGCCAGCAGTCAACAGGGGGCTGATGAAAAACTGTTTTTT
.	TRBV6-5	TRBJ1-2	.	CASSPPGRGNGYTF	TGTGCCAGCAGTCCCCCAGGACGAGGGAATGGCTACACCTTC
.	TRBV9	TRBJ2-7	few	CASSRDRAYEQYF	TGTGCCAGCAGCCGGGACCGGGCCTACGAGCAGTACTTC
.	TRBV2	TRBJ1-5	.	CASSTDPEPQHF	TGTGCCAGCAGCACCGATCCCGAGCCCCAGCATTTT
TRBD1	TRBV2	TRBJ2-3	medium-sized	CASTGGSDTQYF	TGTGCCAGCACAGGGGGTTCAGATACGCAGTATTTT
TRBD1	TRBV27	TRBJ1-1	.	CASSSTTGGTTEAFF	TGTGCCAGCAGTTCAACCACAGGGGGAACCACTGAAGCTTTCTTT
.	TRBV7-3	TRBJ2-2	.	CASSEVPTGELFF	TGTGCCAGCAGCGAGGTCCCCACCGGGGAGCTGTTTTTT
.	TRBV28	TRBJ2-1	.	CASSLGGSSYNEQFF	TGTGCCAGCAGTTTAGGGGGAAGCTCCTACAATGAGCAGTTCTTC
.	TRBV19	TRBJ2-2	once	CASSITGAGELFF	TGTGCCAGTAGTATCACCGGGGCCGGGGAGCTGTTTTTT
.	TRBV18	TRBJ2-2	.	CASSPPLGQRNTGELFF	TGTGCCAGCTCACCACCCTTGGGACAAAGGAACACCGGGGAGCTGTTTTTT
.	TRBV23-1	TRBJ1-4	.	CASSRIFCSKRREALAGEKLFF	TGCGCCAGCAGTCGAATCTTTTGCTCCAAACGGCGCGAAGCCCTAGCCGGTGAAAAACTGTTTTTT
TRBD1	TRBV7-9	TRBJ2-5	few	CASSWGQYQETQYF	TGTGCCAGCAGCTGGGGACAGTATCAAGAGACCCAGTACTTC
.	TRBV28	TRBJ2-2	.	CASSATPGELFF	TGTGCCAGCAGCGCGACCCCCGGGGAGCTGTTTTTT
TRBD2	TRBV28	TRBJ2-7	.	CASSSPGLAHEQYF	TGTGCCAGCAGTTCCCCGGGACTAGCTCACGAGCAGTACTTC
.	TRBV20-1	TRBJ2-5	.	CSASPRAGIEETQYF	TGCAGTGCTAGTCCTCGGGCAGGGATAGAAGAGACCCAGTACTTC
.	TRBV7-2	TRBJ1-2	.	CASSLMYSGGWGYTF	TGTGCCAGCAGCCTGATGTATTCGGGTGGTTGGGGCTACACCTTC
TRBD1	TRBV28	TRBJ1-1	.	CASSLTARGRVWDTEAFF	TGTGCCAGCAGTTTAACAGCCAGGGGGAGGGTCTGGGACACTGAAGCTTTCTTT
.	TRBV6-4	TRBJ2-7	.	CASSDSGGNEQYF	TGTGCCAGCAGTGACTCAGGGGGAAACGAGCAGTACTTC
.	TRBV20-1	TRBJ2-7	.	CSARDVLGEVF	TGCAGTGCTAGAGATGTACTAGGGGAGGTATTC
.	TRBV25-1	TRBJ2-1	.	CASRRDEQFF	TGTGCCAGCAGGAGAGATGAGCAGTTCTTC
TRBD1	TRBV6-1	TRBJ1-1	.	CASSEYKGTGNTEAFF	TGTGCCAGCAGTGAATATAAAGGGACAGGGAACACTGAAGCTTTCTTT
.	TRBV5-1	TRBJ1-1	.	CASSLDGMNTEAFF	TGCGCCAGCAGCTTGGACGGCATGAACACTGAAGCTTTCTTT
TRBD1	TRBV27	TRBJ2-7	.	CASSRQGSSEQYF	TGTGCCAGCAGTCGACAGGGTTCTTCCGAGCAGTACTTC
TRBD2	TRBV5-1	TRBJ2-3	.	CASSFRQNPGLLSTDTQYF	TGCGCCAGCAGCTTCCGTCAGAACCCGGGACTACTTAGCACAGATACGCAGTATTTT
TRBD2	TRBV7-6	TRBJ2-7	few	CASSLATSGRVGEQYF	TGTGCCAGCAGCTTAGCTACTAGCGGGAGAGTGGGCGAGCAGTACTTC
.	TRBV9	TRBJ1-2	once	CASSVVDTGGYTF	TGTGCCAGCAGCGTAGTTGACACAGGAGGCTACACCTTC
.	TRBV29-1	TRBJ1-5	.	CSVAYVFNQPQHF	TGCAGCGTTGCATATGTTTTCAATCAGCCCCAGCATTTT
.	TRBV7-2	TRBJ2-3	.	CASSVAAGQTNTQYF	TGTGCCAGCAGTGTAGCGGCGGGACAGACCAATACGCAGTATTTT
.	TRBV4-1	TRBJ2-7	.	CASSQEGTGVYEQYF	TGCGCCAGCAGCCAAGAGGGGACCGGGGTCTACGAGCAGTACTTC
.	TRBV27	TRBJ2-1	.	CASSIGYYNEQFF	TGTGCCAGCAGTATCGGGTACTACAATGAGCAGTTCTTC
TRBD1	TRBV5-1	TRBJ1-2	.	CASSLVVAGPGGEGYGYTF	TGCGCCAGCAGCTTGGTGGTGGCGGGGCCAGGGGGCGAGGGCTATGGCTACACCTTC
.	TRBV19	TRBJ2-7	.	CASSPIQGFSYEQYF	TGTGCCAGTAGTCCTATTCAGGGGTTCTCCTACGAGCAGTACTTC
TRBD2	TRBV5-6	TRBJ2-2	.	CASKKGLAGETGELFF	TGTGCCAGCAAGAAGGGACTAGCGGGAGAAACCGGGGAGCTGTTTTTT
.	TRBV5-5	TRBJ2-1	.	CASSQGQSSYNEQFF	TGTGCCAGCAGCCAAGGACAGAGCTCCTACAATGAGCAGTTCTTC
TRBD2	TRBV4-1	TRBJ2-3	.	CASSQGGGDDTQYF	TGCGCCAGCAGCCAAGGGGGAGGGGACGATACGCAGTATTTT
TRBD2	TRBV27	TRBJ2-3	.	CASSLAGEASLVTDTQYF	TGTGCCAGCAGTTTAGCGGGGGAGGCCTCCCTCGTCACAGATACGCAGTATTTT
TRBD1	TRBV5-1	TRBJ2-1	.	CASSQQGYSYNEQFF	TGCGCCAGCAGCCAACAGGGGTATTCCTACAATGAGCAGTTCTTC
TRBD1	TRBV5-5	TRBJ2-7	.	CASSLAGQGAYEQYF	TGTGCCAGCAGCTTGGCGGGACAGGGGGCCTACGAGCAGTACTTC
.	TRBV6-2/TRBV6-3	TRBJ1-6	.	CASSYQHSPLHF	TGTGCCAGCAGTTACCAGCACTCACCCCTCCACTTT
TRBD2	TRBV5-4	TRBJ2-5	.	CASSLASGSETQYF	TGTGCCAGCAGCTTGGCTAGCGGGAGTGAGACCCAGTACTTC
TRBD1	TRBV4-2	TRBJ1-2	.	CASSDSTGLEGYTF	TGTGCCAGCAGCGATTCGACAGGGCTCGAAGGCTACACCTTC
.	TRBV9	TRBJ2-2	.	CASSGPKSGPNTGELFF	TGTGCCAGCAGCGGGCCAAAAAGCGGCCCGAACACCGGGGAGCTGTTTTTT
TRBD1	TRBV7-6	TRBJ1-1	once	CASSSDRVGNTEAFF	TGTGCCAGCAGCTCAGACAGGGTCGGGAACACTGAAGCTTTCTTT